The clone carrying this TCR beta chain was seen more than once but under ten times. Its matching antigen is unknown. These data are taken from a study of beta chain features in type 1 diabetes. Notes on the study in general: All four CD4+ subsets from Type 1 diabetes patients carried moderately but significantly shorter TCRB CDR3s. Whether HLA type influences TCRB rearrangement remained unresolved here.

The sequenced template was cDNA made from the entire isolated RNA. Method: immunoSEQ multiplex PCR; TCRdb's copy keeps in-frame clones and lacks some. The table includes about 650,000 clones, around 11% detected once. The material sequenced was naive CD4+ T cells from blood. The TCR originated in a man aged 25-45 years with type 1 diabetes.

The CDR3 sequence: CASSPRSQGQPQHF. CDR3 nucleotide sequence: TGTGCCAGCAGCCCTCGTTCTCAAGGACAGCCCCAGCATTTT. The V and J genes are TRBV9 and TRBJ1-5; no firm D call. CDR1 is SGDLS and CDR2 is YYNGEE in the germline V gene. The CDR3 is 14 residues long. V was clipped by 4 bases and J by 7 bases, with 15 bases between them.